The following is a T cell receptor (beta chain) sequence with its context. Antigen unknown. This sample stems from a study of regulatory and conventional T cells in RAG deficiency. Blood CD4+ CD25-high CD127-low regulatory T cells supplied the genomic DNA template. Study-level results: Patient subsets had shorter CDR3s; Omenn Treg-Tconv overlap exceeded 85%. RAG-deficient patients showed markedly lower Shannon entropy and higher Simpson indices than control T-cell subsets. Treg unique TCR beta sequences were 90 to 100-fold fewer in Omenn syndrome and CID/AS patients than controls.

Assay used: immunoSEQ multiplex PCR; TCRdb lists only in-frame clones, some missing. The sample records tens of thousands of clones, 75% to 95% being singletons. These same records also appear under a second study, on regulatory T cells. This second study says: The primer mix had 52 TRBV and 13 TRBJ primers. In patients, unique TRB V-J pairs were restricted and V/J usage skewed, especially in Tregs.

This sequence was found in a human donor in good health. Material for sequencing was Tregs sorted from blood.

The CDR3 region has the DNA TGTGCCAGCAGTTTCTCGAGGACAGGGGGCAATCAGCCCCAGCATTTT. Translation gives CASSFSRTGGNQPQHF. V and J are TRBV28 and TRBJ1-5; 9 positions agree with TRBD1. The CDR3 is 16 amino acids. J gave up 2 bases and V 3 bases, and 5 bases lay outside the gene matches. Germline values: CDR1 MDHEN, CDR2 SYDVKM.